This entry is about one TCR beta chain. Data came from immunoSEQ multiplex PCR; TCRdb stores just in-frame clones and leaves some out. The table has fewer than 70,000 clones, 71% seen once; the top ten hold 14% to 15%. This entry is derived from a study of T cell clones after liver transplantation. Germline V CDR1 and CDR2: SQVTM, ANQGSEA. CDR3 size: 17 residues. After removal of 3 bases from V and 5 bases from J, the junction contained 18 bases not matched to a gene. The source of this sequence is a human donor who received a liver transplant. This chain links TRBV29-1 with TRBJ2-5, with 7 nucleotides matching TRBD2. The material was CD4+ T cells from blood, obtained before liver transplant. The CDR3 region is CSVESGAGFTGGETQYF. In nucleotides, the CDR3 is TGCAGCGTTGAGTCTGGAGCGGGGTTCACTGGGGGGGAGACCCAGTACTTC.